This T cell receptor (beta chain) was observed in a study of control samples from healthy donors and cancer patients (dated by TCRdb to the early 2020s). Trimming at the junction amounts to 4 bases on V and 2 bases on J, and the germline ends lie 11 bases apart. CDR1 MDHEN and CDR2 SYDVKM were looked up in the germline V gene. Spanning cysteine to phenylalanine, the CDR3 consists of 14 amino acids. Of all the DNA, just the CDR3 is kept, 42 bases in frame from base 1. To note about this clone: The antigen it recognizes is unknown. The input lacks base qualities; no much larger clone sits a single base away.

Preparation of the library involved the immunoSEQ multiplex PCR assay. In its TCRdb copy, this immuneACCESS table keeps in-frame sequences only and misses some clones. Where compared with another copy, unresolved V genes explain less than half of these, and the others have no known cause. Here the sample has about 140,000 clones; roughly 92% occur a single time. The ten largest clonotypes hold about 11% of the sample. The source material was blood. The V gene is TRBV28 and the J gene is TRBJ1-2, with the D gene uncertain. This TCR derives from a man aged 25 to 45 in good health. The nucleotides read TGTGCCAGCAGTTCCCAGTGGGCGAACTATGGCTACACCTTC. Its protein is CASSSQWANYGYTF.